These 9 T cell receptor beta chains were all obtained from the same sample, sequenced in a study of shared clonotypes between healthy human individuals. The protocol was immunoSEQ multiplex PCR, while the TCRdb copy is restricted to in-frame clones and leaves out a portion. The repertoire holds about 2.3 million clones, 85% to 95% seen once, with more than 0.35% in the top ten. The sequencing input was naive CD4+ T cells from PBMCs. Documented subset: CD45RA+ positively selected. These receptors originate from a man between 18 and 29 years old in good health. Some clones in this sample may be carry-over from other donors' samples.

DNA of the CDR3: TGCGCCAGCAGCGTGACATCTAGCTCCTACGAGCAGTACTTC. Translating gives CASSVTSSSYEQYF. The chain links TRBV5-1 to TRBJ2-7; D gene uncertain. Trimming took 4 bases from V and 0 from J, leaving 11 bases between them. Per germline, CDR1 SGHRS and CDR2 YFSETQ. CDR3 length: 14 residues. Combining the CDR3 with reference TRBV5-1 and TRBJ2-7 gives the whole variable domain KAGVTQTPRYLIKTRGQQVTLSCSPISGHRSVSWYQQTPGQGLQFLFEYFSETQRNKGNFPGRFSGRQFSNSRSEMNVSTLELGDSALYLCASSVTSSSYEQYFGPGTRLTVT.

The genes are TRBV4-1 and TRBJ2-5; TRBD2 matches at 16 bases. The length of the CDR3 is 18 residues. V shed 3 bases and J 2 bases; nucleotides not matched to a gene: 6. In germline, CDR1 is MGHRA, CDR2 YSYEKL. CDR3 nucleotides: TGCGCCAGCAGCCATGGGGGACTAGCGGGAGGGGGACAAGAGACCCAGTACTTC. Translating gives CASSHGGLAGGGQETQYF.

J is TRBJ2-3 and V is TRBV5-6, with 7 positions matching TRBD1. Looked up from germline, CDR1 is SGHDT and CDR2 is YYEEEE. The CDR3 consists of 15 residues. V was pared by 5 bases and J by 1 base, with 7 bases of the junction left unmatched. Here the CDR3 reads CASRGQRLGTDTQYF. DNA for the CDR3: TGTGCCAGCAGGGGACAGCGGTTGGGCACAGATACGCAGTATTTT.

This CDR3 is CASSSATSGTYNEQFF. The CDR3 bases are TGCGCCAGCAGCTCGGCGACTAGCGGGACATACAATGAGCAGTTCTTC. V is TRBV5-1 and J is TRBJ2-1; 11 bases fit TRBD2. This CDR3 contains 16 residues. J gave up 4 bases and V 3 bases, and 6 bases lay outside the gene matches. Per germline, CDR1 SGHRS and CDR2 YFSETQ.

The CDR3 region is CASSFHGNTEAFF. CDR3 DNA: TGTGCCAGCAGCTTCCACGGGAACACTGAAGCTTTCTTT. V is TRBV7-9 and J is TRBJ1-1; D gene unclear. This CDR3 is 13 amino acids long. The germline V gene encodes CDR1 SEHNR and CDR2 FQNEAQ (reference sequence). Between the trimmed V and J ends, which lost 3 bases and 1 base, there was a span of 6 bases.

The rearrangement uses TRBV7-2 and TRBJ2-7; possibly TRBD1 or TRBD2 for D (7 bases each). CDR1 and CDR2 from the germline V gene are SGHTA and FQGNSA. The CDR3 sequence is 13 residues long. With 1 base removed from V and 11 bases from J, the gap between germline ends came to 15 bases. The CDR3 DNA reads as TGTGCCAGCAGCTTAGAGGGAGGGGGCGCCGAGTACTTC. Its protein is CASSLEGGGAEYF.

About this clone: Additional DNA sequences in this sample encode the identical CDR3. This chain joins TRBV30 and TRBJ2-3; 7 bases map to TRBD2. The trim removed 0 bases at V and 0 bases at J, leaving 0 bases unmatched. There are 14 residues in the CDR3. The V gene's germline CDR1 is GTSNPN and CDR2 SVGIG (reference sequence). This chain's CDR3 is CAWSVGGSTDTQYF. CDR3 DNA: TGTGCCTGGAGTGTCGGGGGGAGCACAGATACGCAGTATTTT.

The V gene is TRBV5-4, the J gene TRBJ2-1; 10 nucleotides align to TRBD2. V shed 4 bases and J 7 bases; nucleotides not matched to a gene: 5. The CDR3 consists of 14 residues. In germline, CDR1 is SGHNT, CDR2 YYREEE (reference sequence). For the CDR3, the DNA is TGTGCCAGCAGCGGAGCGGGAGGGTCGAATGAGCAGTTCTTC. Protein sequence: CASSGAGGSNEQFF.

The V and J genes are TRBV28 and TRBJ1-1; perhaps TRBD1 as D (5 bases). Trimming removed 8 bases at V and 4 bases at J, with 14 bases between. Germline CDR1 and CDR2: MDHEN and SYDVKM. CDR3 length equals 13 residues. The CDR3 reads CASGLGGSTEAFF. CDR3 bases: TGTGCCAGCGGCCTGGGGGGGAGCACTGAAGCTTTCTTT.